The clone carrying this T cell receptor beta chain was counted a few times. Antigen: not known. The data were taken from a study of response to subunit inactivated influenza vaccine. TCRdb reprocessed the RT-PCR reads via MiXCR and lists one record per CDR3 protein. The sample contains 560,000 or so distinct CDR3 sequences, less than 8% of which appear only once. The study's findings and limits: After each seasonal influenza vaccination, few new T cells are recruited, the authors suggested.

The clonotype originates from a man aged 50 to 75 who received an inactivated influenza vaccine. Here the sequenced sample was PBMCs from blood, taken 23 months after vaccination.

In DNA, the CDR3 is TGCAGCGTTGAAGGTGATCACGACACAGATACGCAGTATTTT. Protein: CSVEGDHDTDTQYF. The chain uses TRBV29-1 and TRBJ2-3; no definite D call. Between the trimmed V and J ends, which lost 1 base and 2 bases, there was a span of 10 bases. CDR3 size: 14 residues. Germline V gives CDR1 SQVTM, CDR2 ANQGSEA.